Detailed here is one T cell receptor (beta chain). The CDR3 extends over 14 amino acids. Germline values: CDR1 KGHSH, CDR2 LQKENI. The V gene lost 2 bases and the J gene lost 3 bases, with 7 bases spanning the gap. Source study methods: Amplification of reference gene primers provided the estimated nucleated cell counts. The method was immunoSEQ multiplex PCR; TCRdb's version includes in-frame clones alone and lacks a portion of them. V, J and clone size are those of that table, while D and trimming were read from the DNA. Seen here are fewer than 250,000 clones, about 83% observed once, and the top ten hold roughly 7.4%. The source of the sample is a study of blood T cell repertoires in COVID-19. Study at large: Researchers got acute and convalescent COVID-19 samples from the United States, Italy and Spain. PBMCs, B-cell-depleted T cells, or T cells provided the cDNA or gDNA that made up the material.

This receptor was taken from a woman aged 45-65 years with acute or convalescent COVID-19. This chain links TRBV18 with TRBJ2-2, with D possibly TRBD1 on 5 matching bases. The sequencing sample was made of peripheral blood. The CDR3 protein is CASSPSRDTGELFF. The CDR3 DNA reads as TGTGCCAGCTCACCATCCAGGGACACCGGGGAGCTGTTTTTT.